The rows below give T cell receptor beta chains drawn from one sample of a study of shared clonotypes between healthy human individuals. The assay was immunoSEQ multiplex PCR, and TCRdb's table has in-frame clones only and misses some. This table has about 2.2 million clones, roughly 93% appearing once. Input material: naive CD8+ T cells from PBMCs. Receptors originate from a man aged 18 to 30 in good health. Some clones in this sample may be carry-over from other donors' samples. Both conserved end residues are part of each CDR3. D genes are given only for firm matches. Only some rows state a clone size, as once, few, many or a class for expanded clones.

size	D	V	J	DNA	CDR3
-	-	TRBV6-1	TRBJ2-7	TGTGCCAGCAGTGAAGGGGGCTTTCTGGGTTCGGAACCCTACGAGCAGTACTTC	CASSEGGFLGSEPYEQYF
-	-	TRBV7-2	TRBJ2-7	TGTGCCAGCACCCAAGGGCGGGATCAGCCGCCTGTACTATACGAGCAGTACTTC	CASTQGRDQPPVLYEQYF
-	TRBD1	TRBV19	TRBJ2-3	TGTGCCAGTACCGACGCTACAGGGGGTTGGACAGATACGCAGTATTTT	CASTDATGGWTDTQYF
-	-	TRBV19	TRBJ2-7	TGTGCCAGTAGTATGGGGGTTGAAGGGCTGTACGAGCAGTACTTC	CASSMGVEGLYEQYF
-	-	TRBV9	TRBJ2-3	TGTGCCAGCAGCGTAGCGGGGGTAGATACGCAGTATTTT	CASSVAGVDTQYF
-	-	TRBV28	TRBJ2-1	TGTGCCAGCAGTTTGGGTTTGAGGGGCAATGGGCAGTTCTTC	CASSLGLRGNGQFF
-	TRBD1	TRBV19	TRBJ2-2	TGTGCCAGTAGTATGGACAGGGTGGGGCGAGGGGAGCTGTTTTTT	CASSMDRVGRGELFF
-	TRBD2	TRBV7-9	TRBJ2-1	TGTGCCAGCAGCTCATTAGCTAGCGGAGCTGCCAATGAGCAGTTCTTC	CASSSLASGAANEQFF
-	TRBD1	TRBV7-9	TRBJ2-1	TGTGCCAGCAGCTTTTCCGTATTACAGGGGTCGAGCTCCTACAATGAGCAGTTCTTC	CASSFSVLQGSSSYNEQFF
-	-	TRBV29-1	TRBJ2-1	TGCAGCGTTGTAGGGACGATAAATGAGCAGTTCTTC	CSVVGTINEQFF
-	-	TRBV28	TRBJ1-1	TGTGCCAGCAGTTTGGTCCGCGGCCGGGGCACTGAAGCTTTCTTT	CASSLVRGRGTEAFF
-	-	TRBV27	TRBJ2-3	TGTGCCAGCAGTTTATCTTACACCCTACTAGATACGCAGTATTTT	CASSLSYTLLDTQYF
-	TRBD1	TRBV28	TRBJ1-2	TGTGCCAGCAGTTTAGGGGTGCGGGACAGCAACTATGGCTACACCTTC	CASSLGVRDSNYGYTF
-	-	TRBV5-1	TRBJ1-4	TGCGCCAGCAGCCCCGAGGGTGAAAAACTGTTTTTT	CASSPEGEKLFF
-	-	TRBV27	TRBJ2-7	TGTGCCAGCAGTTTGGAGGGGGCTTATGACGAGCAGTACTTC	CASSLEGAYDEQYF
-	-	TRBV19	TRBJ2-6	TGTGCCAGTAGTACCGGACCCAACGTCCTGACTTTC	CASSTGPNVLTF
-	-	TRBV6-5	TRBJ1-2	TGTGCCAGCAGTTACCAGGGAGGAGTAAATGGCTACACCTTC	CASSYQGGVNGYTF
-	TRBD2	TRBV29-1	TRBJ2-7	TGCAGCGTTGAAATCGGGACTATTTACGAGCAGTACTTC	CSVEIGTIYEQYF
-	TRBD2	TRBV11-2	TRBJ2-7	TGTGCCAGCAGTCGGACTAGCGGGAGGGAATACGAGCAGTACTTC	CASSRTSGREYEQYF
once	-	TRBV15	TRBJ1-2	TGTGCCACCAGCAGAGATCGGGCACAGTTAGCTAACTATGGCTACACCTTC	CATSRDRAQLANYGYTF
-	-	TRBV19	TRBJ1-4	TGTGCCAGTAGTCCCCTATGGCGAGCTGCAACTAATGAAAAACTGTTTTTT	CASSPLWRAATNEKLFF
-	TRBD1	TRBV7-6	TRBJ2-7	TGTGCCAGCAGCTTGGGGACAGGGTCCGGCTACGAGCAGTACTTC	CASSLGTGSGYEQYF
-	-	TRBV28	TRBJ2-3	TGTGCCAGCAGTTTCTCGGTCACAGATACGCAGTATTTT	CASSFSVTDTQYF
-	TRBD2	TRBV27	TRBJ2-7	TGTGCCAGCAGCCCCTTCGGCGGGAGTAGCTACGAGCAGTACTTC	CASSPFGGSSYEQYF
-	-	TRBV27	TRBJ2-7	TGTGCCAGCAGTTGGAGGACAGACTCCTACGAGCAGTACTTC	CASSWRTDSYEQYF
-	-	TRBV27	TRBJ1-5	TGTGCCAGCAGTTTAATAGCAGGCCATCAGCCCCAGCATTTT	CASSLIAGHQPQHF
-	TRBD2	TRBV27	TRBJ2-3	TGTGCCAGCAGTACCTCTAGCGGGAGCACAGATACGCAGTATTTT	CASSTSSGSTDTQYF
-	-	TRBV29-1	TRBJ1-3	TGCAGCGTTGAAGATAGGGACGGGCCCTCTGGAAACACCATATATTTT	CSVEDRDGPSGNTIYF
once	-	TRBV2	TRBJ2-1	TGTGCCAGCAGTGAGTTGTCCGGTGTAGGGTCTGAGCAGTTCTTC	CASSELSGVGSEQFF
-	TRBD1	TRBV9	TRBJ2-1	TGTGCCAGCAGAAAGAGGGGGCCCAACTGGGCCAATGAGCAGTTCTTC	CASRKRGPNWANEQFF
-	TRBD1	TRBV6-5	TRBJ2-7	TGTGCCAGCAGTTACTCGACAGGGGAAAGCTCCTACGAGCAGTACTTC	CASSYSTGESSYEQYF
-	-	TRBV19	TRBJ1-1	TGTGCCAGTAGTACAGGACAGTTCATGAACACTGAAGCTTTCTTT	CASSTGQFMNTEAFF
-	-	TRBV7-9	TRBJ1-3	TGTGCCAGCAGCGTGACACATAGCTCTGGAAACACCATATATTTT	CASSVTHSSGNTIYF
-	-	TRBV30	TRBJ2-7	TGTGCCTGGAGTGTAAGTGTCAGAGGGTCATACGAGCAGTACTTC	CAWSVSVRGSYEQYF
-	TRBD2	TRBV11-2	TRBJ2-3	TGTGCCAGCAGCTTATATCCCCGGAAGCGGGAGAGCACAGATACGCAGTATTTT	CASSLYPRKRESTDTQYF
-	-	TRBV28	TRBJ2-7	TGTGCCAGCAGTTTATATTTTAGTCCGAGCTCCTACGAGCAGTACTTC	CASSLYFSPSSYEQYF
-	-	TRBV6-5	TRBJ2-7	TGTGCCAGCAGTTACGAAAGATATAGCTCCTACGAGCAGTACTTC	CASSYERYSSYEQYF
-	-	TRBV7-8	TRBJ2-1	TGTGCCAGCAGCCTGGACTCGGCCAATGAGCAGTTCTTC	CASSLDSANEQFF
-	-	TRBV7-8	TRBJ2-7	TGTGCCAGCACCCCAGGCCGGGGGGCGCACGAGCAGTACTTC	CASTPGRGAHEQYF
-	-	TRBV29-1	TRBJ1-2	TGCAGCGTTGTTTCATCCGGGACGGCCTATGGCTACACCTTC	CSVVSSGTAYGYTF
-	-	TRBV7-2	TRBJ2-1	TGTGCCAGCAGCTTACGCGGTGGTCGTCGAGTACATCCCTACAATGAGCAGTTCTTC	CASSLRGGRRVHPYNEQFF
-	-	TRBV2	TRBJ2-5	TGTGCCAGCGTGTCCGTCGGGGCGGAAGTACAAGAGACCCAGTACTTC	CASVSVGAEVQETQYF
-	TRBD1	TRBV5-1	TRBJ2-1	TGCGCCAGCAGCCCGACGTGGGGGACAGCCACTAGCTCCTACAATGAGCAGTTCTTC	CASSPTWGTATSSYNEQFF
-	-	TRBV9	TRBJ1-2	TGTGCCAGCAGCGTAGTCCGGGCAGATCGGGGCTACACCTTC	CASSVVRADRGYTF
-	-	TRBV30	TRBJ2-1	TGTGCCTGGAGTGAGAGGTCGTACAATGAGCAGTTCTTC	CAWSERSYNEQFF
-	-	TRBV7-6	TRBJ2-3	TGTGCCAGCAGCCGGGGGCCGGGGGTTCGTGTGACAGATACGCAGTATTTT	CASSRGPGVRVTDTQYF
-	TRBD2	TRBV18	TRBJ2-5	TGTGCCAGCTCACCACCGGTTCTAGCGGGAGTTCTAGGGGAGACCCAGTACTTC	CASSPPVLAGVLGETQYF
-	-	TRBV28	TRBJ2-3	TGTGCCAGCAGTTGGTTAGGGACCCAGACAGATACGCAGTATTTT	CASSWLGTQTDTQYF
-	-	TRBV7-2	TRBJ2-3	TGTGCCAGCAGCCCCAGCGGCACTCGAGATACGCAGTATTTT	CASSPSGTRDTQYF
-	TRBD1	TRBV5-1	TRBJ1-1	TGCGCCAGCAGCTTTGACAGGGGGCGCTTCGTAAACACTGAAGCTTTCTTT	CASSFDRGRFVNTEAFF
-	-	TRBV10-3	TRBJ2-6	TGTGCCATCAGTGAGTTCTCAAACAGGGGGGGATCTGAGGCCAACGTCCTGACTTTC	CAISEFSNRGGSEANVLTF
-	TRBD2	TRBV5-1	TRBJ2-7	TGCGCCAGCAGCTTGGACCTGACTAGCGTCTCCTACGAGCAGTACTTC	CASSLDLTSVSYEQYF
-	-	TRBV28	TRBJ2-6	TGTGCCAGCACCTCGGGACTTTCTGGGGCCAACGTCCTGACTTTC	CASTSGLSGANVLTF
-	-	TRBV28	TRBJ2-7	TGTGCCAGCAGTTTAGAAGGGGATAACTACGAGCAGTACTTC	CASSLEGDNYEQYF
once	TRBD2	TRBV7-2	TRBJ2-7	TGTGCCAGCAGCCAGACTAGCGGGAGGTATCCTACCTCCTACGAGCAGTACTTC	CASSQTSGRYPTSYEQYF
-	TRBD1	TRBV11-2	TRBJ2-7	TGTGCCAGCAGCCAGGACAGGGGGGAAACCTACGAGCAGTACTTC	CASSQDRGETYEQYF
once	-	TRBV9	TRBJ2-7	TGTGCCAGCAGCCGCCAGGGAATGGGGGAGCAGTACTTC	CASSRQGMGEQYF
-	TRBD2	TRBV13	TRBJ2-3	TGTGCCAGCAGCCTCATTAGCGGGGGGAGCACAGATACGCAGTATTTT	CASSLISGGSTDTQYF
-	TRBD1	TRBV7-9	TRBJ1-2	TGTGCCAGCAGCTTAGCTCCACAGGGGGCGCTAGGGGGCTACACCTTC	CASSLAPQGALGGYTF